This note documents a single T cell receptor (beta chain) sequence. Its antigen is currently unknown. This specimen comes from a study of shared clonotypes between healthy human individuals. Study-wide findings and caveats: The expectation was that sequencing depth would affect clonotype sharing among donors. Lower generation probabilities were found for non-shared clonotypes than for those shared by all four donors.

Naive CD8 cells comprised CD45RO-negative, CCR7-positively selected cells, excluding terminally differentiated effector memory CD45RA+ cells. The germline gives CDR1 SGDLS, CDR2 YYNGEE. Trimming took 6 bases from V and 3 from J, leaving 15 bases between them. The CDR3 runs 14 residues. Deep was the level used in running the assay. Clones were sequenced by immunoSEQ multiplex PCR, and TCRdb holds only the in-frame ones, with some missing. Of roughly 2.1 million clones listed, 85% to 95% are singletons. The sequence came from a man aged 18-30 years in good health. Some clones in this sample may be carry-over from other donors' samples. Sample: naive CD8+ T cells from PBMCs. The chain employs TRBV9 and TRBJ1-1; D is perhaps TRBD1 (5 bases). CDR3 loop: CASKAGLRDTEAFF. In nucleotides, the CDR3 is TGTGCCAGCAAGGCAGGGTTGAGAGACACTGAAGCTTTCTTT.